One and the same sample provided the 10 T cell receptor beta chains below, sequenced in a study of cytomegalovirus exposure and HLA in healthy donors. PCR employed 60 Vbeta and 13 Jbeta primers. Clones were read by immunoSEQ multiplex PCR, and TCRdb kept only the in-frame ones, dropping some. The sample holds more than 200,000 clones; nearly 80% are singletons and the top ten take around 1.7%. Specimen: PBMCs. These TCRs come from a man younger than 35 in good health and CMV-seronegative.

V and J are TRBV29-1 and TRBJ1-1; no clear D. Germline CDR1 reads SQVTM; CDR2 reads ANQGSEA. The CDR3 totals 11 residues. Trimming cost V 1 base and J 10 bases, with 10 bases left between them. The CDR3: CSVEGPTGAFF. The CDR3 region has the DNA TGCAGCGTTGAAGGGCCCACGGGAGCTTTCTTT.

The chain recombines TRBV18 with TRBJ2-1; 12 bases map to TRBD2. Germline CDR1 reads KGHSH; CDR2 reads LQKENI. CDR3 length: 17 amino acids. Trimming cost V 2 bases and J 0 bases; bases outside gene matches: 2. The CDR3 DNA is TGTGCCAGCTCACCAACTAGCGGGGGGCGCTCCTACAATGAGCAGTTCTTC. Its protein product is CASSPTSGGRSYNEQFF.

V and J are TRBV7-8 and TRBJ2-3, with D perhaps matching TRBD2 (7 bases). The germline V gene has CDR1 SGHVS and CDR2 FQNEAQ. The length of the CDR3 is 16 residues. V was clipped by 5 bases and J by 5 bases, with 20 bases between them. The CDR3 reads CASSPTGGPSGDTQYF. In nucleotides, the CDR3 is TGTGCCAGCAGCCCCACCGGGGGGCCCTCCGGAGATACGCAGTATTTT.

This clone came up once. The chain uses TRBV2 and TRBJ2-7; D remains ambiguous. Germline-derived CDR1 and CDR2 are SNHLY and FYNNEI. With 4 bases removed from V and 0 bases from J, the gap between germline ends came to 10 bases. The length of the CDR3 is 14 residues. The CDR3 region has the DNA TGTGCCAGCAGTGTCGACACCACCTCCTACGAGCAGTACTTC. Its translation is CASSVDTTSYEQYF.

This chain links TRBV29-1 with TRBJ2-7; 7 positions match TRBD1. V lost 5 bases to trimming and J lost 3 bases; unmatched junction nucleotides: 10. The CDR3 sequence is 14 residues long. Per the germline V gene, CDR1 is SQVTM and CDR2 is ANQGSEA. For the CDR3, the DNA is TGCAGCGTTTCCCCGGAGGACAGGTTCTACGAGCAGTACTTC. Amino acids: CSVSPEDRFYEQYF.

This rearrangement joins TRBV7-6 to TRBJ2-1; 11 bases match TRBD2. The CDR3 sequence is 15 residues long. V dropped 1 base and J dropped 8; count of bases not matched to a gene: 4. The germline V gene has CDR1 SGHVS and CDR2 FNYEAQ. The CDR3 nucleotides read TGTGCCAGCAGCTTAGTGGGGACTAGCGGCGATGAGCAGTTCTTC. This codes for CASSLVGTSGDEQFF.

As concerns this clone: The junction differs from germline at one of its ends, possibly a read error. The chain links TRBV7-7 to TRBJ2-1; a weak D match, TRBD2 (6 bases). Germline V gene lookup returns CDR1 SSHAT and CDR2 FNYEAQ (reference sequence). The CDR3 length is 13 residues. The chain's CDR3 is CASSLETSREQFF. The CDR3 nucleotides are TGTGCTAGCAGCTTAGAAACTAGCAGGGAGCAGTTCTTC.

This clone turned up a few times. The rearrangement links TRBV5-4 to TRBJ1-1; D gene ambiguous. Germline V lookup: CDR1 SGHNT, CDR2 YYREEE (reference sequence). Trimming removed 0 bases at V and 1 base at J, with 4 bases between. This CDR3 region has 13 residues. CDR3 sequence (DNA): TGTGCCAGCAGCTTGGCGGGGAACACTGAAGCTTTCTTT. It yields the protein CASSLAGNTEAFF.

The chain uses TRBV2 and TRBJ2-5; D may be TRBD1 (6 bases). V gave up 6 bases and J gave up 2 bases, with 19 bases separating them. The CDR3 is 16 residues long. Germline V gene sequence: CDR1 SNHLY, CDR2 FYNNEI. CDR3 sequence (DNA): TGTGCCAGCAGGGGAAGCAGGGGATGGGGGCAAGAGACCCAGTACTTC. Amino acids: CASRGSRGWGQETQYF.

The genes are TRBV5-5 and TRBJ1-6; the D gene is possibly TRBD1 (6 bases). The CDR3 is 18 residues long. V was clipped by 3 bases and J by 7 bases, with 23 bases between them. The germline V gene has CDR1 SGHKS and CDR2 YYEKEE (reference sequence). The CDR3 DNA sequence: TGTGCCAGCAGCTACACGGAGCGACAGGCCATTATCAATTCACCCCTCCACTTT. Encoded protein: CASSYTERQAIINSPLHF.